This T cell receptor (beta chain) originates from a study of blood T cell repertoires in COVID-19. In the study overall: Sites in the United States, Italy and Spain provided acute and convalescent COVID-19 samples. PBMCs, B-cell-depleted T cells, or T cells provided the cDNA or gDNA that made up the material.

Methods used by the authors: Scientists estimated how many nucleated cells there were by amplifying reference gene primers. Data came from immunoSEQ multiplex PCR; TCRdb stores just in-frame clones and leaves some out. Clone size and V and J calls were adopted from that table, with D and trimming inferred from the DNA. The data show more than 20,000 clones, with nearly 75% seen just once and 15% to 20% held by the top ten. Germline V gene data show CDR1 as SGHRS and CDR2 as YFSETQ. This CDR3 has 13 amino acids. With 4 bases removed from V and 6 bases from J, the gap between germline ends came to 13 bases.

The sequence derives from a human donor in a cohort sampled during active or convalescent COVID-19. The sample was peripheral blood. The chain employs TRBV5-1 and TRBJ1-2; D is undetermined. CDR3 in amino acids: CASSRSQTDGYTF. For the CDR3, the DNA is TGCGCCAGCAGCCGGAGCCAAACCGATGGCTACACCTTC.